This T cell receptor (beta chain) was identified in a study of OX40 agonist ivuxolimab in advanced cancers. Per the germline V gene, CDR1 is MDHEN and CDR2 is SYDVKM. V lost 8 bases, J lost 0 bases, and 11 bases lay in between. The CDR3 sequence is 14 residues long. Autoimmune disease history or systemic immunosuppression was exclusionary. Sampling of blood occurred at baseline, cycle 4 day 1, and cycle 7 day 1. With respect to this clone: What it binds is unknown.

Some clones are missing from TCRdb's copy, which holds only in-frame ones; the method was immunoSEQ multiplex PCR. The sample records about 100,000 clones, more than 85% being singletons. Findings and limits, study-wide: Both CD4+ and CD8+ T cell populations in blood had undergone clonal expansion by week 6 at 0.1 to 3.0 mg/kg. The authors did not determine the antigen specificity of the expanded peripheral T cells.

The sequence was collected from an adult with an advanced solid tumor such as melanoma, head and neck, liver or kidney cancer. Specimen: CD4+ or CD8+ T cells sorted from blood, collected in a trial of the OX40 agonist ivuxolimab. The genes are TRBV28 and TRBJ2-1; D is perhaps TRBD2 (7 bases). The CDR3 DNA reads TGTGCCAGCGGAGGGGGGGGCTCCTACAATGAGCAGTTCTTC. It specifies CASGGGGSYNEQFF. The full variable domain, completed using reference TRBV28 and TRBJ2-1, is DVKVTQSSRYLVKRTGEKVFLECVQDMDHENMFWYRQDPGLGLRLIYFSYDVKMKEKGDIPEGYSVSREKKERFSLILESASTNQTSMYLCASGGGGSYNEQFFGPGTRLTVL.